This record looks at one TCR beta chain sequence and its context. Its cognate antigen has yet to be identified. No base quality values were provided; no much bigger clone lies one nucleotide off. V drops 0 bases and J drops 4 bases, leaving 15 bases in between. The CDR3 measures 16 amino acids from cysteine to phenylalanine. Just CDR3 DNA is preserved here, 48 bases in frame from base 1. CDR1 and CDR2 are drawn from the germline V gene: SGHTA, FQGNSA. The label giving this sample's treatment or condition can be read as: around 19 received Ad26.COV2.S at low or high dose, single or two shots; 5 received placebo; per-sample allocation not given. For vaccine and placebo recipients, the sequenced repertoires came from samples collected on day 63 after the first injection. Between 29 July and 7 August 2020, Cohort 1b enrolled about two dozen adults aged 18-55 years at one site in Boston, USA. Ad26.COV2.S was a replication-incompetent adenovirus type 26 vector that expressed a prefusion-stabilized SARS-CoV-2 spike protein derived from the original Wuhan strain.

This sample was taken from a study of Ad26.COV2.S vaccination and SARS-CoV-2 variants (dated by TCRdb to the early 2020s). Concerning the study at large: Vaccine-arm donors came from COV1001, a multicentre, randomized, double-blind, placebo-controlled phase I-IIa trial of Ad26.COV2.S in healthy adults. Sequencing of the TCRbeta repertoire served to evaluate the specificity and breadth of SARS-CoV-2-reactive T cell receptors following Ad26.COV2.S vaccination. The TCR-sequenced set comprised approximately 32 samples: some 20 Ad26.COV2.S vaccine recipients, 5 placebo recipients and 8 SARS-CoV-2 convalescent individuals. Trial participants were randomized into five groups of five, in which low-dose or high-dose Ad26.COV2.S was given once or twice, or placebo was given on both occasions. Ad26.COV2.S was administered intramuscularly at a dose of 5x10^10 or 1x10^11 viral particles, either as one shot or as two shots given 56 days apart. Blinding of investigators to trial group allocation was maintained during experiments and outcome assessment.

Findings and caveats that apply to the study as a whole: After vaccination, substantial breadth of spike-specific CD8+ and CD4+ T cell responses was reported. The authors noted that the TCR breadth and depth analyses may have underestimated total T cell responses. Higher spike-specific TCR breadth was observed in Ad26.COV2.S recipients than in placebo recipients (P = 0.0014). The study was not powered to compare responses between vaccine doses or regimens. Comparable non-spike TCR breadth was observed between vaccine and placebo recipients, consistent with only spike being contained in the vaccine.

The immunoSEQ Assay was the method used to sequence TCRbeta CDR3 regions. After extraction, genomic DNA underwent amplification by bias-controlled multiplex PCR, followed by high-throughput sequencing. Per the authors' processing: To quantify the absolute abundance of each unique TCRbeta CDR3 region, sequences were collapsed and filtered. T cell fraction was estimated by normalization of TCRbeta template counts to usable DNA, with usable DNA being measured through amplification of reference genes present in all nucleated cells. Repertoire TCRs were annotated as SARS-CoV-2-specific by exact matching of V gene, CDR3 amino acid sequence and J gene to a known reactive TCR set. The reference SARS-CoV-2 TCR set came from MIRA and was filtered for enrichment in COVID-19-positive ImmuneCODE repertoires, removing public or cross-reactive TCRs. Based on the MIRA antigens, annotated TCRs were further analysed at the level of specific ORF or position within ORF. Breadth was defined as the number of annotated unique rearrangements divided by the total number of unique productive rearrangements, and depth was defined as the summed frequency of the annotated unique rearrangements. Two-sided Wilcoxon rank-sum tests were used to compare TCR breadth between groups. TCRdb mirrors the immuneACCESS table, restricted to in-frame sequences. Some clones are absent from its copies; in checked studies, under half trace to an unresolved V gene, and the reason for the others is unknown. The D gene and trimming were derived from the DNA, and the V and J assignments and clone size from that table. Recorded for this sample are 350,000 to 500,000 clones; approximately 87% of them occurred a single time. 3.5% to 4% of the sample is held by the ten biggest clonotypes.

This specimen was peripheral blood, taken in a trial of Ad26.COV2.S vaccine versus placebo. This chain is built from TRBV7-2 and TRBJ1-1; tentative D gene TRBD1, with 6 bases matching. The receptor was derived from a person between 18 and 59 years old who received the Ad26.COV2.S COVID-19 vaccine or a placebo. The base sequence is TGTGCCAGCAGCTTAGCGGGGGCCGAGGGAGCCACTGAAGCTTTCTTT. It translates as CASSLAGAEGATEAFF.